These 25 T cell receptor beta chains share one sample of origin, sequenced in a study of blood T cell repertoires in COVID-19. Clones were sequenced by immunoSEQ multiplex PCR, and TCRdb holds only the in-frame ones, with some missing. This sample has over 250,000 clones, with over 85% found just once. Sample: PBMCs or T cells enriched from blood (not recorded which). These receptor sequences come from a man between 60 and 75 years old who had recovered from COVID-19.

This clone was detected only a few times. This sequence joins TRBV5-1 and TRBJ1-1; 11 bases line up with TRBD1. The CDR3 covers 14 residues. Germline trimming cut 4 bases from V and 3 bases from J; bases unmatched to any gene: 2. Germline V CDR1 and CDR2: SGHRS, YFSETQ. The CDR3 region is CASSRGQGDTEAFF. The CDR3 DNA sequence: TGCGCCAGCAGCAGGGGACAGGGGGACACTGAAGCTTTCTTT.

The chain links TRBV10-1 to TRBJ2-1; 7 nucleotides line up with TRBD2. The CDR3 runs 15 residues. V shed 5 bases, J shed 9 bases, and the junction held 13 bases outside the gene matches. Germline CDR1 and CDR2: WNHNN and SYGVQD (reference sequence). CDR3 in DNA: TGCGCCAGCAGTCCCGCTCGTGTCGGACTAGGTGAGCAGTTCTTC. It encodes CASSPARVGLGEQFF.

This chain joins TRBV6-2 or TRBV6-3 and TRBJ1-1, with a weak D call TRBD1 (6 bases). The germline gives CDR1 MNHEY, CDR2 SVGEGT. The CDR3 sequence is 15 residues long. The V gene lost 5 bases and the J gene lost 5 bases, with 18 bases spanning the gap. Written as DNA, the CDR3 is TGTGCCAGCAGTCCCTTTCAGGGGATTTTGACTGAAGCTTTCTTT. It translates to CASSPFQGILTEAFF.

The rearrangement links TRBV5-1 to TRBJ2-3, with 10 bases lining up with TRBD2. The CDR3 is made up of 14 amino acids. V trimming: 6 bases; J trimming: 1 base; junction bases outside the gene matches: 2. The germline V gene encodes CDR1 SGHRS and CDR2 YFSETQ. The CDR3 spells CASMSGGGTDTQYF. CDR3 bases: TGCGCCAGCATGAGCGGGGGGGGCACAGATACGCAGTATTTT.

The chain links TRBV15 to TRBJ1-6, with TRBD1 matching over 8 bases. Germline V lookup: CDR1 LNHNV, CDR2 YYDKDF (reference sequence). The V gene end was trimmed by 3 bases and the J gene end by 7 bases; junction bases not matched to a gene: 2. This CDR3 region has 14 residues. The CDR3 DNA follows: TGTGCCACCAGCAGGGACAGGGTAAATTCACCCCTCCACTTT. As protein: CATSRDRVNSPLHF.

The genes are TRBV7-2 and TRBJ1-5; possibly TRBD1 for D (5 bases). There are 15 residues in the CDR3. V lost 4 bases and J lost 3, with 13 bases in between. The V gene's germline CDR1 is SGHTA and CDR2 FQGNSA. DNA of the CDR3: TGTGCCAGCAGCTCCAGGGTTGGGCCCAATCAGCCCCAGCATTTT. Its protein product is CASSSRVGPNQPQHF.

This chain uses TRBV6-6 with TRBJ1-6; a possible D gene is TRBD1 (6 bases). CDR1 is MNHNY and CDR2 is SVGAGI in the germline V gene (reference sequence). Trimming left V 7 bases short and J 9 bases short, with 16 bases between. The length of the CDR3 is 14 residues. The CDR3 DNA reads as TGTGCCAGCAATATCGGAAGGGGGAGTTCACCCCTCCACTTT. Protein sequence: CASNIGRGSSPLHF.

The chain joins TRBV12-3 or TRBV12-4 to TRBJ1-1; the D gene is possibly TRBD1 (5 bases). This CDR3 is 13 amino acids long. V lost 3 bases and J lost 5, with 10 bases in between. The CDR3: CASSFGGATEAFF. In DNA form, the CDR3 reads TGTGCCAGCAGTTTCGGGGGAGCAACTGAAGCTTTCTTT.

The chain employs TRBV28 and TRBJ2-1, with TRBD2 identical over 10 bases. Germline CDR1 and CDR2: MDHEN and SYDVKM. The CDR3 consists of 15 residues. V lost 8 bases and J lost 7; bases outside the gene matches: 11. Written as DNA, the CDR3 is TGTGCCAGCCATCGGGCTAGCGGGAGTCGGAATGAGCAGTTCTTC. It yields the protein CASHRASGSRNEQFF.

The sample holds a few counts of this clone. This rearrangement joins TRBV27 to TRBJ1-1, with TRBD1 matching 8 bases. The V segment lost 7 bases and the J segment 1 base; nucleotides outside the gene matches: 5. This CDR3 has 14 residues. CDR1 and CDR2 (germline): MNHEY, SMNVEV (reference sequence). The CDR3 sequence is CASTRQGPNTEAFF. The DNA for the CDR3 is TGTGCCAGCACCCGACAGGGGCCGAACACTGAAGCTTTCTTT.

This rearrangement joins TRBV3-1 (or the pseudogene TRBV3-2) to TRBJ2-1, with TRBD2 identical over 7 bases. After removal of 10 bases from V and 9 bases from J, the junction contained 6 bases not matched to a gene. This CDR3 has 11 amino acids. Per the germline V gene, CDR1 is LGHDT and CDR2 is YNNKEL (reference sequence). As DNA, the CDR3 is TGTGCCACGCACGGGGGGAGTGAGCAGTTCTTC. This sequence encodes CATHGGSEQFF.

The chain employs TRBV7-3 and TRBJ1-1; D uncertain. CDR1 is SGHTA, CDR2 FQGTGA, per germline. V lost 2 bases and J 2 bases, leaving 9 bases between the germline ends. The CDR3 extends over 14 amino acids. CDR3 coding DNA: TGTGCCAGCAGCTTAGGACCGGGAAACACTGAAGCTTTCTTT. It codes for CASSLGPGNTEAFF.

The genes are TRBV5-4 and TRBJ2-4; 7 nucleotides agree with TRBD1. This CDR3 has 13 residues. CDR1 and CDR2 (germline): SGHNT, YYREEE (reference sequence). V shed 4 bases and J 7 bases; nucleotides not matched to a gene: 5. The CDR3 DNA reads TGTGCCAGCAGCGATCCGACAGGGAACATTCAGTACTTC. The encoded protein is CASSDPTGNIQYF.

The table lists this clone with a few counts. The chain combines TRBV5-4 with TRBJ2-7; the match to TRBD1 covers 7 bases. There are 13 residues in the CDR3. The junction had 8 bases not matched to a gene; V was cut back by 5 bases and J by 6 bases. Looked up from germline, CDR1 is SGHNT and CDR2 is YYREEE (reference sequence). The CDR3 sequence is CASRRQGHLEQYF. CDR3 in DNA: TGTGCCAGCAGACGACAGGGACATCTCGAGCAGTACTTC.

This clone was recorded a few times. This chain links TRBV24-1 with TRBJ2-1; D remains ambiguous. Germline loops: CDR1 KGHDR, CDR2 SFDVKD. The V end was cut by 9 bases, the J end by 5 bases, with 13 bases between. The CDR3 contains 13 residues. DNA for the CDR3: TGTGCCACCTCAAACTACCAAAACAATGAGCAGTTCTTC. Amino acid sequence: CATSNYQNNEQFF.

V gene TRBV27 combines with J gene TRBJ1-5, with a weak D call TRBD1 (6 bases). The CDR3 length is 17 residues. CDR1 MNHEY and CDR2 SMNVEV come from the germline V gene (reference sequence). V gave up 2 bases and J gave up 0 bases, with 14 bases separating them. The CDR3 DNA reads TGTGCCAGCAGTTTAGATGGGCAGGGGTATAGCAATCAGCCCCAGCATTTT. Residues: CASSLDGQGYSNQPQHF.

This clone was recorded once. The chain has TRBV28 and TRBJ2-7; 10 positions agree with TRBD2. Germline-derived CDR1 and CDR2 are MDHEN and SYDVKM. The ends lost 8 bases at V and 6 bases at J; junction bases unmatched: 10. The CDR3 sequence is 14 residues long. In DNA form, the CDR3 reads TGTGCCAGCCTTGAGGGGTTAGCGGGAGGCGAGCAGTACTTC. Encoded protein: CASLEGLAGGEQYF.

The chain recombines TRBV7-8 with TRBJ2-3; D not certain. CDR1 and CDR2 from the germline V gene are SGHVS and FQNEAQ. Trimming took 5 bases from V and 4 from J, leaving 10 bases between them. The CDR3 covers 13 residues. CDR3 region: CASSPPSADTQYF. The CDR3 bases are TGTGCCAGCAGCCCGCCGTCAGCAGATACGCAGTATTTT.

This chain joins TRBV3-1 (or the pseudogene TRBV3-2) and TRBJ2-1; a possible D gene is TRBD2 (6 bases). Germline values: CDR1 LGHDT, CDR2 YNNKEL (reference sequence). Deletions cut 3 bases from V and 1 base from J, with 16 bases between. The CDR3 runs to 17 residues. The CDR3 spells CASSHSGLSISYNEQFF. The CDR3 DNA reads TGTGCCAGCAGCCACTCGGGACTTTCCATTTCCTACAATGAGCAGTTCTTC.

As concerns this clone: The sample contains more than one DNA sequence encoding this CDR3. This chain links TRBV9 with TRBJ1-5; no clear D gene. The CDR3 runs to 13 residues. V was trimmed by 2 bases and J by 7 bases, leaving 10 bases between them. Germline V gene sequence: CDR1 SGDLS, CDR2 YYNGEE. The CDR3 bases are TGTGCCAGCAGCGTTGCCCCTAGCCAGCCCCAGCATTTT. It yields the protein CASSVAPSQPQHF.

The V gene is TRBV4-3, the J gene TRBJ1-2, with D perhaps TRBD1 (5 bases). CDR1 is LGHNA and CDR2 is YSLEER in the germline V gene. V lost 0 bases, J lost 7 bases, and 15 bases lay in between. The CDR3 sequence is 15 residues long. The CDR3 sequence: CASSQEGVGGFGYTF. The CDR3 DNA sequence: TGCGCCAGCAGCCAAGAAGGGGTTGGGGGGTTTGGCTACACCTTC.

This clone has more than one count but fewer than ten. The genes are TRBV25-1 and TRBJ1-1; no firm D call. The CDR3 has 14 amino acids. Trimming took 2 bases from V and 0 from J, leaving 7 bases between them. Looked up from germline, CDR1 is MGHDK and CDR2 is SYGVNS. The CDR3 DNA sequence: TGTGCCAGCAGTGAAAAGGAGCTGAACACTGAAGCTTTCTTT. Translation gives CASSEKELNTEAFF.

The CDR3 loop is CASSPKGHPSSYNEQFF. The CDR3 DNA reads as TGTGCCAGCTCACCAAAGGGACACCCGAGCTCCTACAATGAGCAGTTCTTC. The chain links TRBV18 to TRBJ2-1, with D maybe TRBD1 (6 bases). The V end was cut by 2 bases, the J end by 0 bases, with 14 bases between. CDR1 is KGHSH and CDR2 is LQKENI in the germline V gene. This CDR3 region has 17 residues.

The rearrangement joins TRBV7-9 to TRBJ1-2, with 7 bases matching TRBD1. CDR3 length: 16 amino acids. After removal of 5 bases from V and 0 bases from J, the junction contained 9 bases not matched to a gene. Germline loops: CDR1 SEHNR, CDR2 FQNEAQ (reference sequence). CDR3 region: CASSRTSGGPNYGYTF. CDR3 sequence (DNA): TGTGCCAGCAGCCGCACTTCAGGGGGACCTAACTATGGCTACACCTTC.

The chain has TRBV7-9 and TRBJ2-1; 10 positions agree with TRBD2. CDR3 size: 15 residues. Germline CDR1 and CDR2: SEHNR and FQNEAQ (reference sequence). The junction had 4 bases not matched to a gene; V was cut back by 4 bases and J by 4 bases. CDR3 DNA sequence: TGTGCCAGCAGCTCACTAGCGGGATCTTACAATGAGCAGTTCTTC. Translating it yields CASSSLAGSYNEQFF.